The present T cell receptor (beta chain) was sequenced within a study of CD8 T cells in Susac syndrome. On the study more broadly: Patients with Susac syndrome were therapy-naive, on corticosteroids, or on intravenous immunoglobulin alone at the time that blood was drawn. Study results and caveats: In Susac patients, clonal expansion was not detected in CD4+ cells.

Random hexamers were used to reverse transcribe about 0.5 to 1 ug of RNA. TCR beta CDR3 was amplified by immunoSEQ covering 54 Vbeta and 13 Jbeta. Via MiXCR, TCRdb re-called the immunoSEQ multiplex PCR reads, giving one row per CDR3 protein. This sample has around 170,000 distinct CDR3 sequences, with 94% found just once. As for this clonotype: Its antigen is unidentified.

This CDR3 comprises 11 residues. Trimming stripped 9 bases from V and 4 bases from J, with 9 bases between. V is TRBV12-3 or TRBV12-4 and J is TRBJ1-1; a weak D match, TRBD1 (5 bases). The TCR was taken from a human donor with Susac syndrome. Sequencing was performed on CD4+ T cells from PBMCs. CDR3 in amino acids: CASGGVTEAFF. CDR3 in DNA: TGTGCCAGTGGAGGGGTCACTGAAGCTTTCTTT.